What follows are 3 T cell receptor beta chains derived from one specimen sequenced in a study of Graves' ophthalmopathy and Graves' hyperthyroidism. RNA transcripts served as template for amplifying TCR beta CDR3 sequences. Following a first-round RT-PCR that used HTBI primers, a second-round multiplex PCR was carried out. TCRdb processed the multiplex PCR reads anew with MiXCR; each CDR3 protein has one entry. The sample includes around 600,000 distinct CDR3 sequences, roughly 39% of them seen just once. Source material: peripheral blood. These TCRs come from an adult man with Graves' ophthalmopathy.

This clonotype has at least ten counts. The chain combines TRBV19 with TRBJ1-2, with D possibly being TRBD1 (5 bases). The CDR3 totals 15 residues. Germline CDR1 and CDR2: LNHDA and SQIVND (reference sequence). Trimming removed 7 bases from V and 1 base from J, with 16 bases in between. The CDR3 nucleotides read TGTGCCAGTACTCAGGGACGGAGCTATAACTATGGCTACACCTTC. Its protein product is CASTQGRSYNYGYTF.

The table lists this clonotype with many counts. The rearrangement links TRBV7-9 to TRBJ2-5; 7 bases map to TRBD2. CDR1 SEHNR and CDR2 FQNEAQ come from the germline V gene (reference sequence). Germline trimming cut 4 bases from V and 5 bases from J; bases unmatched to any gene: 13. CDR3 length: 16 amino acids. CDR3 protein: CASSSMAGDAEETQYF. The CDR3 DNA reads TGTGCCAGCAGCTCAATGGCGGGGGATGCTGAGGAGACCCAGTACTTC.

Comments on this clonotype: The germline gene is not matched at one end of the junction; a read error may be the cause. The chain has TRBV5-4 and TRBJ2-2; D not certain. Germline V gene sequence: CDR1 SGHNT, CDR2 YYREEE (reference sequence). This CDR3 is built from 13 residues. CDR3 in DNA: TGTACCAGCAGCTTCAGCCACACCGGGGAGCTGTTTTTT. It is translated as CTSSFSHTGELFF.